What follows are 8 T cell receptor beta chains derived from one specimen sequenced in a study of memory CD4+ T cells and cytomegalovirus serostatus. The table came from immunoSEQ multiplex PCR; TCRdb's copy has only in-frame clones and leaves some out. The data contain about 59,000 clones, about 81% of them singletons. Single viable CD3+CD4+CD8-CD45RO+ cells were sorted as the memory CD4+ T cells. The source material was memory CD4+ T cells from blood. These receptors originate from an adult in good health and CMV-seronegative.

The CDR3 coding sequence is TGCGCCAGCAGCCAGGGGACTCAAACTGAAGCTTTCTTT. Translating it yields CASSQGTQTEAFF. J is TRBJ1-1 and V is TRBV5-1, with D perhaps matching TRBD1 (6 bases). Trimming took off 4 bases at V and 5 bases at J, with 12 bases between the two ends. The CDR3 covers 13 residues. Germline V CDR1 and CDR2: SGHRS, YFSETQ.

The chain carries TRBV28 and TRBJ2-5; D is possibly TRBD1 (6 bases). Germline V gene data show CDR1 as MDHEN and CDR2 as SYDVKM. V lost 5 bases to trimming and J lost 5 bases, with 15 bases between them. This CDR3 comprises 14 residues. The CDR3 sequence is CASSPGVGAETQYF. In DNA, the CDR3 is TGTGCCAGCAGTCCAGGGGTTGGGGCGGAGACCCAGTACTTC.

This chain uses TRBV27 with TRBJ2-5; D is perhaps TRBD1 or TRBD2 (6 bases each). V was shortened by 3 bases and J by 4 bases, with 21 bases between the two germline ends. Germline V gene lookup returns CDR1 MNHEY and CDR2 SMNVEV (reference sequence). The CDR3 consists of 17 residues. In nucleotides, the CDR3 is TGTGCCAGCAGTTTGACCCACGAGGGGGGCGGAGGAGAGACCCAGTACTTC. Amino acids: CASSLTHEGGGGETQYF.

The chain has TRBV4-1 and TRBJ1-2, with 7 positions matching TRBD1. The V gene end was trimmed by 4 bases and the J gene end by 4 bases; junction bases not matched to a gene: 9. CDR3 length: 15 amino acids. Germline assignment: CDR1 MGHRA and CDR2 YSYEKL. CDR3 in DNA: TGCGCCAGCAGCCCCCCACAGGGGTCCGCCTATGGCTACACCTTC. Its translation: CASSPPQGSAYGYTF.

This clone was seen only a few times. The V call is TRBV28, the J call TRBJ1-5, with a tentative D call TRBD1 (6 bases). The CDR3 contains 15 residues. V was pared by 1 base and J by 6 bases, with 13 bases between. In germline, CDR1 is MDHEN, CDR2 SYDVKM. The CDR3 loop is CASSLLWGLGQPQHF. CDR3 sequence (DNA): TGTGCCAGCAGTTTATTATGGGGGCTCGGTCAGCCCCAGCATTTT.

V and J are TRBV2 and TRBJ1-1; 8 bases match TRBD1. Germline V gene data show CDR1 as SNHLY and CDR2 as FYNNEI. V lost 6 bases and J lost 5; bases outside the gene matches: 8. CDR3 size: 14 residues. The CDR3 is CASRFRGRGTEAFF. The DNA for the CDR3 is TGTGCCAGCAGATTCAGGGGGCGCGGGACTGAAGCTTTCTTT.

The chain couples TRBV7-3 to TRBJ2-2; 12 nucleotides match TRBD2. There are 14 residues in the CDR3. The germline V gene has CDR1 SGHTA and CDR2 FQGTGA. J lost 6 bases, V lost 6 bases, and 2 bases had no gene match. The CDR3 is CASRTSGSPGELFF. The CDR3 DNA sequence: TGTGCCAGCAGGACTAGCGGGAGCCCCGGGGAGCTGTTTTTT.

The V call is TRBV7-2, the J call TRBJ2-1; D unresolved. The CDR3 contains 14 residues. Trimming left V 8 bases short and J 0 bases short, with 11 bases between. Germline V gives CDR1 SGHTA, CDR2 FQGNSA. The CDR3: CASSPTISYNEQFF. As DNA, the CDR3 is TGTGCCAGCTCCCCAACGATCTCCTACAATGAGCAGTTCTTC.